This is a list of T cell receptor beta chains from one sample in a study of blood T cell repertoires in COVID-19. Clones were sequenced by immunoSEQ multiplex PCR, and TCRdb holds only the in-frame ones, with some missing. Found here are more than 150,000 clones, just under 90% of them singletons; the top ten hold 0.88%. Sequenced input: peripheral blood. The receptors derive from a woman in her late teens or twenties who had recovered from COVID-19. The CDR3 runs from the conserved cysteine through the conserved F or W. The D gene is left open where the match is weak. Rows may omit the clone size; those that give it use once, few, many or a size class.

d_gene: TRBD1
j_gene: TRBJ2-3
v_gene: TRBV5-4
abundance: .
CDR3nt: TGTGCCAGCAGCTTGGAAGGGGGCAGCTTAGGCACAGATACGCAGTATTTT
CDR3aa: CASSLEGGSLGTDTQYF

d_gene: .
j_gene: TRBJ2-2
v_gene: TRBV19
abundance: .
CDR3nt: TGTGCCAGTAGTATGTTACCGGGATCCGGGGAGCTGTTTTTT
CDR3aa: CASSMLPGSGELFF

d_gene: .
j_gene: TRBJ1-6
v_gene: TRBV21-1
abundance: .
CDR3nt: TGTGCCAGCAGCAAATGGGACAGGGGGCATTCACCCCTCCACTTT
CDR3aa: CASSKWDRGHSPLHF

d_gene: .
j_gene: TRBJ2-1
v_gene: TRBV2
abundance: once
CDR3nt: TGTGCCAGCAGCTCCCAGGGGTCCACCACTTACAATGAGCAGTTCTTC
CDR3aa: CASSSQGSTTYNEQFF

d_gene: TRBD1
j_gene: TRBJ1-1
v_gene: TRBV4-3
abundance: .
CDR3nt: TGCGCCAGCAGCCAGGAGGGACAGGGGACCATTTTT
CDR3aa: CASSQEGQGTIF

d_gene: .
j_gene: TRBJ1-1
v_gene: TRBV7-2
abundance: .
CDR3nt: TGTGCCAGCAGCTTAGAGGCATCCCCTAGGGGCACTGAAGCTTTCTTT
CDR3aa: CASSLEASPRGTEAFF

d_gene: .
j_gene: TRBJ1-1
v_gene: TRBV5-1
abundance: .
CDR3nt: TGCGCCAGCAGCTCCACAGGGATTCGGGCTGAAGCTTTCTTT
CDR3aa: CASSSTGIRAEAFF

d_gene: TRBD2
j_gene: TRBJ2-1
v_gene: TRBV6-6
abundance: .
CDR3nt: TGTGCCAGCAGTCTATTGCAGACTAGCGGGGGATATTACAATGAGCAGTTCTTC
CDR3aa: CASSLLQTSGGYYNEQFF

d_gene: .
j_gene: TRBJ1-5
v_gene: TRBV7-6
abundance: .
CDR3nt: TGTGCCAGCAGCTTGGGTCAGGGAATACCACAGCCCCAGCATTTT
CDR3aa: CASSLGQGIPQPQHF

d_gene: .
j_gene: TRBJ2-3
v_gene: TRBV7-2
abundance: .
CDR3nt: TGTGCCAGCAGCTTAGTGCAGGGTGGCGATACGCAGTATTTT
CDR3aa: CASSLVQGGDTQYF